This is a list of T cell receptor beta chains from one sample in a study of T cell changes during pregnancy in multiple sclerosis. Libraries were prepared by immunoSEQ multiplex PCR; TCRdb keeps only in-frame clonotypes and omits some of them. The sample carries around 100,000 clones, 92% recorded once. This sample comprised peripheral blood, obtained after pregnancy. These TCRs come from a female donor with multiple sclerosis, enrolled in a pregnancy study. CDR3s include the opening cysteine and the closing phenylalanine or tryptophan. D genes are given only for firm matches. Size is omitted from some rows. Given values are once, few, many or a class for expanded clones.

D,J,length,size,V,CDR3,DNA
TRBD1,TRBJ1-1,14,.,TRBV6-5,CASRKDRVNTEAFF,TGTGCCAGCAGGAAGGACAGGGTGAACACTGAAGCTTTCTTT
TRBD2,TRBJ2-3,17,.,TRBV5-1,CASSLGVGSGSADTQYF,TGCGCCAGCAGCTTGGGAGTCGGTAGCGGGAGTGCAGATACGCAGTATTTT
.,TRBJ2-7,13,.,TRBV21-1,CASSKGLTYEQYF,TGTGCCAGCAGCAAAGGACTGACCTACGAGCAGTACTTC
TRBD1,TRBJ2-2,17,.,TRBV4-2,CASSQDQDRGLTGELFF,TGTGCCAGCAGCCAAGACCAGGACAGGGGGCTTACCGGGGAGCTGTTTTTT
TRBD2,TRBJ2-5,17,.,TRBV14,CASSQDYGGGFGETQYF,TGTGCCAGCAGCCAAGATTACGGGGGAGGGTTCGGAGAGACCCAGTACTTC
TRBD2,TRBJ2-1,16,once,TRBV7-6,CASSLIAGGFLGEQFF,TGTGCCAGCAGCTTGATAGCGGGAGGGTTTTTGGGTGAGCAGTTCTTC
TRBD2,TRBJ2-1,17,.,TRBV18,CASSPSTSGRVSNEQFF,TGTGCCAGCTCACCGTCGACTAGCGGGAGGGTTAGCAATGAGCAGTTCTTC
.,TRBJ2-1,13,.,TRBV2,CASNPSPSGEQFF,TGTGCCAGCAACCCGAGTCCCTCAGGCGAGCAGTTCTTC
TRBD1,TRBJ1-6,14,.,TRBV28,CASSPGQPPWALHF,TGTGCCAGCAGCCCGGGACAGCCTCCTTGGGCCCTCCACTTT
TRBD2,TRBJ2-1,16,.,TRBV4-2,CASSPAPAGGYNEQFF,TGTGCCAGCAGCCCTGCCCCAGCGGGAGGTTACAATGAGCAGTTCTTC
.,TRBJ1-2,13,.,TRBV6-6,CASRRVIEYGYTF,TGTGCCAGCCGCAGGGTAATAGAGTATGGCTACACCTTC
.,TRBJ1-5,15,few,TRBV19,CASSTPGRTNQPQHF,TGTGCCAGTAGTACCCCAGGGAGGACAAATCAGCCCCAGCATTTT
TRBD1,TRBJ2-7,13,.,TRBV30,CARARQGAGEQYF,TGTGCCCGGGCCCGGCAGGGGGCGGGCGAGCAGTACTTC
.,TRBJ2-5,13,.,TRBV29-1,CSAAWGRVETQYF,TGCAGCGCCGCCTGGGGGCGGGTTGAGACCCAGTACTTC
.,TRBJ1-2,15,.,TRBV28,CASSLAGTGDYGYTF,TGTGCCAGCAGCTTGGCCGGGACGGGGGACTATGGCTACACCTTC
.,TRBJ2-1,14,once,TRBV28,CASSLLIPGNEQFF,TGTGCCAGCAGTTTATTGATCCCCGGGAATGAGCAGTTCTTC